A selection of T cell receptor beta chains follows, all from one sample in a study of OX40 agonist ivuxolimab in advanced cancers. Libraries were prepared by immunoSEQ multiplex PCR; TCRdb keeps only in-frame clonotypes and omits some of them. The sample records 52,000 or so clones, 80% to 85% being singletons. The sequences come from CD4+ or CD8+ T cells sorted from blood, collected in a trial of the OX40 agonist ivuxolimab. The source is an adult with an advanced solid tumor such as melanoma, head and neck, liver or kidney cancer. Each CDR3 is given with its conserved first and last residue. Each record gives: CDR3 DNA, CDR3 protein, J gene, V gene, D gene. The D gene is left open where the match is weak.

CDR3 DNA: TGTGCCAGCAGCCGGACAGGGGGTGCAGATACGCAGTATTTT
CDR3 protein: CASSRTGGADTQYF
J gene: TRBJ2-3
V gene: TRBV6-5
D gene: TRBD1

CDR3 DNA: TGTGCCAGCAGCGTCGGACAGGGGGCACAAGAGACCCAGTACTTC
CDR3 protein: CASSVGQGAQETQYF
J gene: TRBJ2-5
V gene: TRBV9
D gene: TRBD1

CDR3 DNA: TGTGCCAGCACGCCCGCCGGGACCTCGAAGGACTACACCTTC
CDR3 protein: CASTPAGTSKDYTF
J gene: TRBJ1-2
V gene: TRBV6-5
D gene: NA

CDR3 DNA: TGTGCCAGCAGCTCCCAGACAGGGAGAAATGAAAAACTGTTTTTT
CDR3 protein: CASSSQTGRNEKLFF
J gene: TRBJ1-4
V gene: TRBV7-8
D gene: TRBD1

CDR3 DNA: TGCGCCAGCAGCCAAGATCATGGGACAGGGTTCCCAGGACTTGAAGCTTTCTTT
CDR3 protein: CASSQDHGTGFPGLEAFF
J gene: TRBJ1-1
V gene: TRBV4-3
D gene: TRBD1

CDR3 DNA: TGTGCCAGTGTACAGGGGAACACTGAAGCTTTCTTT
CDR3 protein: CASVQGNTEAFF
J gene: TRBJ1-1
V gene: TRBV6-5
D gene: NA

CDR3 DNA: TGTGCCAGCAAGCCCGGGACAGGGTCCACCGGGGAGCTGTTTTTT
CDR3 protein: CASKPGTGSTGELFF
J gene: TRBJ2-2
V gene: TRBV7-3
D gene: TRBD1

CDR3 DNA: TGTGCCAGCAGCTTAGCCTCCTCTGGGCAGTACTTC
CDR3 protein: CASSLASSGQYF
J gene: TRBJ2-7
V gene: TRBV7-9
D gene: NA

CDR3 DNA: TGTGCCAGCGGACCGCAGAGTAACACTGAAGCTTTCTTT
CDR3 protein: CASGPQSNTEAFF
J gene: TRBJ1-1
V gene: TRBV19
D gene: NA

CDR3 DNA: TGTGCCACCAGCTCTGGGGCCAACGTCCTGACTTTC
CDR3 protein: CATSSGANVLTF
J gene: TRBJ2-6
V gene: TRBV15
D gene: NA